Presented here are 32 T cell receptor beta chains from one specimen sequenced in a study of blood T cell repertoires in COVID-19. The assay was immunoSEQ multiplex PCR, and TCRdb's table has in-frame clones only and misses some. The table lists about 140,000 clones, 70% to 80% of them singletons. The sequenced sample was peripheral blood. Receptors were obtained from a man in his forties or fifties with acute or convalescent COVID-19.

CDR3 residues: CASTQGQGSTDTQYF. The CDR3, as DNA: TGTGCCAGCACCCAGGGACAGGGTAGCACAGATACGCAGTATTTT. The V call is TRBV6-5, the J call TRBJ2-3, with 9 bases matching TRBD1. Germline assignment: CDR1 MNHEY and CDR2 SVGAGI. CDR3 length equals 15 residues. V dropped 7 bases and J dropped 0; count of bases not matched to a gene: 5.

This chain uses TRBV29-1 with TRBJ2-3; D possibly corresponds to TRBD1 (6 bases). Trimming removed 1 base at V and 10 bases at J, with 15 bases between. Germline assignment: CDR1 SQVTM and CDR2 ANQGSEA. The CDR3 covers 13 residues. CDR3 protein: CSVEAPGTLAQYF. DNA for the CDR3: TGCAGCGTTGAAGCCCCAGGGACACTAGCGCAGTATTTT.

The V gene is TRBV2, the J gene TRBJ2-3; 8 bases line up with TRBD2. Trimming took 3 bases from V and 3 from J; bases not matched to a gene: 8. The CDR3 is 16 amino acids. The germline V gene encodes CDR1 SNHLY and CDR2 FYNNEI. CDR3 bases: TGTGCCAGCAGTGATAGAAGTAGCGGGGAAACAGATACGCAGTATTTT. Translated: CASSDRSSGETDTQYF.

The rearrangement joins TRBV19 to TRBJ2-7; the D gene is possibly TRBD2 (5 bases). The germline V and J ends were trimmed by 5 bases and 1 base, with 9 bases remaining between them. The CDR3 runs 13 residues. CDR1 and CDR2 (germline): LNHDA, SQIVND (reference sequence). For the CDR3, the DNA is TGTGCCAGTAGTGAGGGCAATTCCTACGAGCAGTACTTC. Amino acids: CASSEGNSYEQYF.

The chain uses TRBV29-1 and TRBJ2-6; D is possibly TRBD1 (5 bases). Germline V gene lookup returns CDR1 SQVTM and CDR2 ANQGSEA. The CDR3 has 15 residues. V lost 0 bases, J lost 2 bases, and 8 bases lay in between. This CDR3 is CSVEDSTAGANVLTF. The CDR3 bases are TGCAGCGTTGAAGATTCGACAGCTGGGGCCAACGTCCTGACTTTC.

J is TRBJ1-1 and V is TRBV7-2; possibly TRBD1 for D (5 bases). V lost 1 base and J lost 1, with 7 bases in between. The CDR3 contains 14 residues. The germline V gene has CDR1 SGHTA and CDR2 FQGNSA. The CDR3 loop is CASSLGTQNTEAFF. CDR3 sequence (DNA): TGTGCCAGCAGCTTAGGGACACAGAACACTGAAGCTTTCTTT.

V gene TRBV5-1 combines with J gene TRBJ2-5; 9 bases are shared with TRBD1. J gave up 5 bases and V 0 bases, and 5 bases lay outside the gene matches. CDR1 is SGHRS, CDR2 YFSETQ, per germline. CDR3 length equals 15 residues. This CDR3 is CASSLDRGRGETQYF. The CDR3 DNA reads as TGCGCCAGCAGCTTGGACAGGGGGCGAGGGGAGACCCAGTACTTC.

The CDR3 DNA reads TGTGCCGGAACGAGGTTCTTGGGACAGACCTACGGTGAGCAGTTCTTC. This gives the protein CAGTRFLGQTYGEQFF. V usage is TRBV7-9 and J usage is TRBJ2-1, with TRBD1 matching 7 bases. The CDR3 contains 16 residues. With 11 bases clipped from V and 9 bases from J, the junction kept 22 bases outside the gene matches. Germline V gene lookup returns CDR1 SEHNR and CDR2 FQNEAQ (reference sequence).

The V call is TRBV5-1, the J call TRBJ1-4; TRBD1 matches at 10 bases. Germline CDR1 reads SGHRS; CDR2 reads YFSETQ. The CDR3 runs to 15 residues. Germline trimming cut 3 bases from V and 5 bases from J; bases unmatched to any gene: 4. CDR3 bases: TGCGCCAGCAGCTGGACGGGACAGGGGAATGAAAAACTGTTTTTT. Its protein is CASSWTGQGNEKLFF.

CDR3 in DNA: TGTGCCAGCAGCGCAACTAGGTCCGGGGAGCTGTTTTTT. Translated: CASSATRSGELFF. The chain employs TRBV9 and TRBJ2-2, with a possible D match to TRBD2 (5 bases). The CDR3 consists of 13 residues. Trimming shortened V by 3 bases and J by 6 bases, and 9 bases separated the two germline ends. The V gene's germline CDR1 is SGDLS and CDR2 YYNGEE.

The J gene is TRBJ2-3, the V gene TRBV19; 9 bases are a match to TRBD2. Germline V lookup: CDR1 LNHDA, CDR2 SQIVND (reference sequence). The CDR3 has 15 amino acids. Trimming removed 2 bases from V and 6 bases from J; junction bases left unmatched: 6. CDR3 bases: TGTGCCAGTAGTATATCGGCGGGGGGGCGGGATACGCAGTATTTT. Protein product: CASSISAGGRDTQYF.

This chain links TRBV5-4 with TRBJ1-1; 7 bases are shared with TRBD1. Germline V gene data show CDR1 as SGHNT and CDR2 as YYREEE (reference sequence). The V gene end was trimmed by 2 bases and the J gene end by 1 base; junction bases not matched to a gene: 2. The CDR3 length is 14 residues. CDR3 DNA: TGTGCCAGCAGCTTTGGACAGGCGAACACTGAAGCTTTCTTT. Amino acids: CASSFGQANTEAFF. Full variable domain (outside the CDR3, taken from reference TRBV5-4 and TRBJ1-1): ETGVTQSPTHLIKTRGQQVTLRCSSQSGHNTVSWYQQALGQGPQFIFQYYREEENGRGNFPPRFSGLQFPNYSSELNVNALELDDSALYLCASSFGQANTEAFFGQGTRLTVV.

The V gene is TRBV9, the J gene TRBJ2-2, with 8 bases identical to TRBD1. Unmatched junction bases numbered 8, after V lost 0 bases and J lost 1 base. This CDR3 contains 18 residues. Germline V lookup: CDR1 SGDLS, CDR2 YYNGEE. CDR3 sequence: CASSVGGSGGWNTGELFF. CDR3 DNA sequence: TGTGCCAGCAGCGTAGGAGGGTCAGGGGGCTGGAACACCGGGGAGCTGTTTTTT.

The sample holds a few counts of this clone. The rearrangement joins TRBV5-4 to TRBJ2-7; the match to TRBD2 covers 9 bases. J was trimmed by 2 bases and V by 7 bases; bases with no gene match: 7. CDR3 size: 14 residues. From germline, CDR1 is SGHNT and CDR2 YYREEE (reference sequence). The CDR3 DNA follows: TGTGCCAGCCGCCAAGCGGGGGGTCCCTACGAGCAGTACTTC. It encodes CASRQAGGPYEQYF.

The CDR3 loop reads CASGLIRTGIVSVANVLTF. As DNA, the CDR3 is TGTGCTAGTGGTTTGATCCGGACGGGAATTGTATCCGTGGCCAACGTCCTGACTTTC. The chain combines TRBV12-5 with TRBJ2-6, with a weak D call TRBD2 (5 bases). Deletions cut 2 bases from V and 6 bases from J, with 23 bases between. Germline V CDR1 and CDR2: LGHNT, FRNRAP. The CDR3 covers 19 residues.

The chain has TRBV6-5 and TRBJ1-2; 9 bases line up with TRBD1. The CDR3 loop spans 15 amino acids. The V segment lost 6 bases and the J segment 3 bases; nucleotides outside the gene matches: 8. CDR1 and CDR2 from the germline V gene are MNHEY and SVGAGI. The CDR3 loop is CASRAGTGSYYGYTF. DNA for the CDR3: TGTGCCAGCAGGGCCGGGACAGGGTCTTACTATGGCTACACCTTC.

Here the CDR3 DNA reads TGTGCCAGCAGCTTAGCGTTCAGGGGTGCCAATGAGCAGTTCTTC. This gives the protein CASSLAFRGANEQFF. V gene TRBV7-8 combines with J gene TRBJ2-1, with D perhaps TRBD1 (6 bases). V was clipped by 0 bases and J by 6 bases, with 12 bases between them. Germline loops: CDR1 SGHVS, CDR2 FQNEAQ. The CDR3 is 15 amino acids. The complete variable domain, with remaining parts taken from reference TRBV7-8 and TRBJ2-1, reads GAGVSQSPRYKVAKRGQDVALRCDPISGHVSLFWYQQALGQGPEFLTYFQNEAQLDKSGLPSDRFFAERPEGSVSTLKIQRTQQEDSAVYLCASSLAFRGANEQFFGPGTRLTVL.

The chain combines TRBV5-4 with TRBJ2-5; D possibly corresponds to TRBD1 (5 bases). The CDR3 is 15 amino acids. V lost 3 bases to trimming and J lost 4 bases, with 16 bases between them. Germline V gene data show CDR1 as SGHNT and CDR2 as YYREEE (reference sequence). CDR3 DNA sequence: TGTGCCAGCAGCTCCGGACACCTGCGAGGAGAGACCCAGTACTTC. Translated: CASSSGHLRGETQYF.

The CDR3 protein is CASSMTSGGQETQYF. For the CDR3, the DNA is TGTGCCAGTAGTATGACTAGCGGGGGACAAGAGACCCAGTACTTC. The chain carries TRBV19 and TRBJ2-5, with 12 nucleotides matching TRBD2. The CDR3 contains 15 residues. The germline gives CDR1 LNHDA, CDR2 SQIVND (reference sequence). V was pared by 3 bases and J by 2 bases, with 1 base of the junction left unmatched.

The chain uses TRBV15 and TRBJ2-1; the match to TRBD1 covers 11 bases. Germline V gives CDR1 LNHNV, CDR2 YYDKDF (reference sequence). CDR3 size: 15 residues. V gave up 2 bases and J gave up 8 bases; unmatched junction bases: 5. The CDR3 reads CATSRPGQGVDEQFF. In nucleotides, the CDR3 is TGTGCCACCAGCAGACCGGGACAGGGGGTGGATGAGCAGTTCTTC.

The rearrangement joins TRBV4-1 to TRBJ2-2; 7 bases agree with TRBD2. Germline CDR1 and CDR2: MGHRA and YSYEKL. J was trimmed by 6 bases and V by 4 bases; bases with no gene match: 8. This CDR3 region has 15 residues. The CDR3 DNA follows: TGCGCCAGCAGCCCCGGGACTACCATTGCCGGGGAGCTGTTTTTT. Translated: CASSPGTTIAGELFF.

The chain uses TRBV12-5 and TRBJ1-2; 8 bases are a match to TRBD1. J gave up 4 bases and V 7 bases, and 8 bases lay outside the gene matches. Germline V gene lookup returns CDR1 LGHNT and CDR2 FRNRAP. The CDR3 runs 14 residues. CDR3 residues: CASAPDRVGYGYTF. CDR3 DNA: TGTGCTAGTGCCCCGGACAGGGTGGGCTATGGCTACACCTTC.

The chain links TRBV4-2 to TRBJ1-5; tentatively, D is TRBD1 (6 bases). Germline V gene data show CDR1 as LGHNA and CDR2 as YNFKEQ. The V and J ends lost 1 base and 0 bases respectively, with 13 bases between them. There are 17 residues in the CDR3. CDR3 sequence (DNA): TGTGCCAGCAGCCAAGGCCTACAGGGTTTTAGCAATCAGCCCCAGCATTTT. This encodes CASSQGLQGFSNQPQHF.

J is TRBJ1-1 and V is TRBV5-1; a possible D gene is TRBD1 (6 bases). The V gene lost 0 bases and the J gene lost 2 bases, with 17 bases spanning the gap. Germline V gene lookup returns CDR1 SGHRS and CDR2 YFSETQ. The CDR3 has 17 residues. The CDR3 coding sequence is TGCGCCAGCAGCTTGGCCAGGGGTCCAATTGGAAACACTGAAGCTTTCTTT. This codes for CASSLARGPIGNTEAFF.

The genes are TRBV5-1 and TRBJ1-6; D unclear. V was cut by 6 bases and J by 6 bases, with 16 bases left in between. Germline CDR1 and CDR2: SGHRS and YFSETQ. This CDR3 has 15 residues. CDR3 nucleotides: TGCGCCAGCACCACGGGCGGAGGCTCTAATTCACCCCTCCACTTT. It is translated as CASTTGGGSNSPLHF.

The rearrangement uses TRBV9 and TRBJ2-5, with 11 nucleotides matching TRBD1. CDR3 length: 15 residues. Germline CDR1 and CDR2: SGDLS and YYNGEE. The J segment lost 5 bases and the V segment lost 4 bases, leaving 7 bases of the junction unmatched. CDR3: CASSPGQGAFETQYF. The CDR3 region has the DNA TGTGCCAGCAGCCCAGGACAGGGGGCTTTTGAGACCCAGTACTTC.

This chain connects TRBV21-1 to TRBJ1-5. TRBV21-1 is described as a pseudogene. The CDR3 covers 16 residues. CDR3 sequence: CASSIPMGLGNQPQHF. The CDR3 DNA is TGTGCCAGCAGCATACCAATGGGACTGGGAAATCAGCCCCAGCATTTT.

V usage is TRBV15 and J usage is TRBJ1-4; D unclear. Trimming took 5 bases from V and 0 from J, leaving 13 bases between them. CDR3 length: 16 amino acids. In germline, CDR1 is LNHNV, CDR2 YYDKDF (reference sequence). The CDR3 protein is CATSGGNLATNEKLFF. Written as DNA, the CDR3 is TGTGCCACCAGCGGCGGGAACCTTGCAACTAATGAAAAACTGTTTTTT.

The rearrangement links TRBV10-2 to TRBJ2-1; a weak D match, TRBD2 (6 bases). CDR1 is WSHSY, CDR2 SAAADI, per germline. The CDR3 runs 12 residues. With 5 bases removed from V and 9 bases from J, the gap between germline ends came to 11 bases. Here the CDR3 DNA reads TGCGCCAGCAGTTTCAAGGGACTTGAGCAGTTCTTC. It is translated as CASSFKGLEQFF.

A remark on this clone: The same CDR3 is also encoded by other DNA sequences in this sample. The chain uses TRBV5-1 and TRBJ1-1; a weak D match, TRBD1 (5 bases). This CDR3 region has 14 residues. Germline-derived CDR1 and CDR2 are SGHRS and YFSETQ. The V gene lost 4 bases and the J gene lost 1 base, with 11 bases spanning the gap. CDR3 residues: CASSPQGENTEAFF. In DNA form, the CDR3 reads TGCGCCAGCAGCCCTCAAGGGGAGAACACTGAAGCTTTCTTT.

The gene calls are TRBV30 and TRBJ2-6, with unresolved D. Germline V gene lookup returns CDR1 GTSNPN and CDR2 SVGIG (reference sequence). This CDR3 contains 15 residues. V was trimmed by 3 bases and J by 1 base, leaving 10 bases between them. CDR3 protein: CAWRAGWSGANVLTF. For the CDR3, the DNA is TGTGCCTGGAGGGCAGGTTGGTCTGGGGCCAACGTCCTGACTTTC.

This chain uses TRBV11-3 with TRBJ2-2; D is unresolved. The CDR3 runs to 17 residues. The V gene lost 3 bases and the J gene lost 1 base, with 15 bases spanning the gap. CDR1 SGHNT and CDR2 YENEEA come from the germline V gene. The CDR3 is CASSFESRHQNTGELFF. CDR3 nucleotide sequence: TGTGCCAGCAGCTTCGAAAGCAGGCACCAGAACACCGGGGAGCTGTTTTTT.